This TCR beta chain appears in the sequencing data of a study of blood T cell repertoires in COVID-19. This CDR3 is built from 16 residues. Trimming left V 4 bases short and J 0 bases short, with 13 bases between. Germline V gene data show CDR1 as SGHDN and CDR2 as FVKESK. Sequencing used immunoSEQ multiplex PCR; TCRdb keeps in-frame clones, though not all of them. The sample comprises around 370,000 clones, 91% of which are singletons, and roughly 3.5% rests with the top ten. The TCR comes from a woman aged 18-29 years who had recovered from COVID-19. This chain links TRBV14 with TRBJ2-1; D perhaps matches TRBD1 (5 bases). Sequences were obtained from peripheral blood. The CDR3 DNA reads TGTGCCAGCAGCCTGATTGGGGCTAGCTCCTACAATGAGCAGTTCTTC. This encodes CASSLIGASSYNEQFF.